Below are 32 T cell receptor beta chains sequenced from a single sample in a study of HIV-infected patients and healthy controls (dated by TCRdb to the mid-2010s). The study collected follow-up blood from HIV-infected patients roughly three months, about 14 weeks, after antiretroviral therapy began. Whole blood was used without cell fractionation, so all unsorted peripheral T cells were reflected in the repertoire. To prepare the library, 5' RACE was applied. For sequencing, an Illumina MiSeq was employed. Reverse transcription of 400 to 600 ng RNA was performed with SuperScript III using primers directed against the alpha and beta constant regions. Separate alpha and beta chain libraries were generated by chain-specific third strand synthesis with multiplexing indices. TCRdb trimmed the raw reads at Q25, called clones with MiXCR and kept productive beta chains. Every entry covers one CDR3 protein and lists the most common genes and DNA from its rows. In this sample the table shows thousands of distinct CDR3 sequences, roughly a quarter of which occur a single time. The ten largest clones capture around 20% of the sample.

The sequencing used blood, collected during antiretroviral therapy. The receptors derive from an adult with HIV infection.

This chain joins TRBV20-1 and TRBJ2-7, with 8 bases matching TRBD1. Losses at the gene ends were 3 bases for V and 2 bases for J; bases not matched to a gene: 6. The CDR3 loop spans 14 amino acids. Germline CDR1 and CDR2: DFQATT and SNEGSKA (reference sequence). The CDR3 sequence: CSASRQGYPYEQYF. As DNA, the CDR3 is TGCAGTGCTAGCCGACAGGGGTACCCCTACGAGCAGTACTTC.

Judged by abundance, this clonotype is medium-sized. The chain uses TRBV29-1 and TRBJ1-5; D remains unclear. The CDR3 is made up of 12 amino acids. The germline V and J ends were trimmed by 8 bases and 8 bases, with 16 bases remaining between them. The germline CDR1 and CDR2 sequences are SQVTM and ANQGSEA. CDR3 amino acids: CSSCSHPKPQHF. The CDR3 nucleotides are TGCAGCTCCTGCAGCCATCCAAAGCCCCAGCATTTT.

The J gene is TRBJ1-1, the V gene TRBV2, with 9 bases aligning to TRBD1. V was pared by 5 bases and J by 4 bases, with 5 bases of the junction left unmatched. The germline CDR1 and CDR2 sequences are SNHLY and FYNNEI. The length of the CDR3 is 14 residues. DNA of the CDR3: TGTGCCAGCAGTCAACAGGGGGCTGCCACTGAAGCTTTCTTT. This codes for CASSQQGAATEAFF.

This clonotype was detected ten times or more. This chain connects TRBV5-8 to TRBJ2-2, with a possible D match to TRBD2 (6 bases). Trimming took 0 bases from V and 0 from J, leaving 9 bases between them. Germline V gene sequence: CDR1 SGHTS, CDR2 YDEGEE. The CDR3 has 16 residues. The CDR3 DNA reads TGTGCCAGCAGCTTGGGTACGGGGGCGAACACCGGGGAGCTGTTTTTT. Translating it yields CASSLGTGANTGELFF. The full variable domain, with the rest looked up from reference TRBV5-8 and TRBJ2-2, is EAGVTQSPTHLIKTRGQQATLRCSPISGHTSVYWYQQALGLGLQFLLWYDEGEERNRGNFPPRFSGRQFPNYSSELNVNALELEDSALYLCASSLGTGANTGELFFGEGSRLTVL.

By its share, this clonotype is medium-sized (0.01 to 0.1%). The genes are TRBV20-1 and TRBJ1-6; 7 positions match TRBD1. V was pared by 6 bases and J by 8 bases, with 10 bases of the junction left unmatched. This CDR3 contains 14 residues. The germline CDR1 and CDR2 sequences are DFQATT and SNEGSKA (reference sequence). The CDR3 protein is CSAGNRDSYSPLHF. The CDR3 DNA is TGCAGTGCGGGAAACCGGGACAGTTATTCACCCCTCCACTTT.

In this sample, this clonotype is medium-sized. This chain joins TRBV5-6 and TRBJ2-3; D not certain. V was cut by 8 bases and J by 2 bases, with 21 bases left in between. From germline, CDR1 is SGHDT and CDR2 YYEEEE. CDR3 length equals 16 residues. The CDR3 loop reads CASSAGDNNPTDTQYF. CDR3 bases: TGTGCCAGTAGTGCCGGTGACAATAATCCCACAGATACGCAGTATTTT.

By share of the sample, this clonotype is medium-sized. This rearrangement joins TRBV24-1 to TRBJ1-2; D possibly corresponds to TRBD1 (5 bases). V lost 5 bases to trimming and J lost 3 bases, with 18 bases between them. From germline, CDR1 is KGHDR and CDR2 SFDVKD. The CDR3 length is 16 residues. The CDR3 coding sequence is TGTGCCACCAGTGGCCAAGCGAGGGGCCCAGACTATGGCTACACCTTC. Protein product: CATSGQARGPDYGYTF.

In this sample, this clonotype is medium-sized. This rearrangement joins TRBV18 to TRBJ1-2; tentative D call: TRBD1 (5 bases). Germline lookup yields CDR1 KGHSH and CDR2 LQKENI. CDR3 size: 18 residues. Trimming left V 3 bases short and J 0 bases short, with 20 bases between. In nucleotides, the CDR3 is TGTGCCAGCTCACCCACTCTCGGCGGGGGATCGACTAACTATGGCTACACCTTC. This gives the protein CASSPTLGGGSTNYGYTF. Supplemented by reference TRBV18 and TRBJ1-2, the full variable domain reads NAGVMQNPRHLVRRRGQEARLRCSPMKGHSHVYWYRQLPEEGLKFMVYLQKENIIDESGMPKERFSAEFPKEGPSILRIQQVVRGDSAAYFCASSPTLGGGSTNYGYTFGSGTRLTVV.

On this clonotype: A much larger clone is a single base away; this may be a read error. This chain connects TRBV7-9 to TRBJ2-3; D possibly corresponds to TRBD1 (5 bases). CDR3 size: 15 residues. In germline, CDR1 is SEHNR, CDR2 FQNEAQ (reference sequence). Trimming removed 7 bases from V and 0 bases from J, with 14 bases in between. The CDR3 DNA reads as TGTGCCAGCATCTCAAGGGGCGATAGCACAGATACGCAGTATTTT. Its translation: CASISRGDSTDTQYF.

By sample share, this clonotype is medium-sized (0.01 to 0.1%). This rearrangement joins TRBV11-2 to TRBJ2-5, with no clear D. Trimming pared 0 bases from V and 1 base from J, leaving 9 bases between. This CDR3 spans 15 amino acids. Germline CDR1 and CDR2: SGHAT and FQNNGV. The CDR3 spells CASSLEADPQETQYF. Written as DNA, the CDR3 is TGTGCCAGCAGCTTAGAGGCTGATCCCCAAGAGACCCAGTACTTC.

The chain links TRBV7-3 to TRBJ1-1; no reliable D call. Germline V gene sequence: CDR1 SGHTA, CDR2 FQGTGA. Trimming left V 3 bases short and J 4 bases short, with 9 bases between. The CDR3 totals 13 residues. CDR3 sequence: CASSLEDGTEAFF. For the CDR3, the DNA is TGTGCCAGCAGCTTGGAGGATGGCACTGAAGCTTTCTTT.

The chain recombines TRBV4-3 with TRBJ1-1; 8 bases match TRBD1. The CDR3 length is 15 residues. The germline gives CDR1 LGHNA, CDR2 YSLEER. With V trimmed by 3 bases and J by 4 bases, 7 bases remained unmatched. CDR3 coding DNA: TGCGCCAGCAGCCATTCAGGGGGCGTGAGCACTGAAGCTTTCTTT. Amino acid sequence: CASSHSGGVSTEAFF.

This clonotype has a handful of counts. A read error may be the cause here, since a much bigger clone is one base away. This chain connects TRBV29-1 to TRBJ1-1; D unclear. The CDR3 is 10 amino acids. Germline CDR1 reads SQVTM; CDR2 reads ANQGSEA. V was cut by 7 bases and J by 4 bases, with 7 bases left in between. CDR3 region: CSAVGTEAFF. In nucleotides, the CDR3 is TGCAGCGCTGTGGGCACTGAAGCTTTCTTT. The entire variable domain, with the rest obtained from reference TRBV29-1 and TRBJ1-1, is as follows: SAVISQKPSRDICQRGTSLTIQCQVDSQVTMMFWYRQQPGQSLTLIATANQGSEATYESGFVIDKFPISRPNLTFSTLTVSNMSPEDSSIYLCSAVGTEAFFGQGTRLTVV.

V gene TRBV7-9 combines with J gene TRBJ2-1, with 7 bases fitting TRBD2. J lost 0 bases, V lost 8 bases, and 10 bases had no gene match. CDR1 and CDR2 from the germline V gene are SEHNR and FQNEAQ (reference sequence). The CDR3 length is 16 residues. CDR3 amino acids: CASSPRCGSSYNEQFF. The DNA of the CDR3 is TGTGCCAGCTCTCCCCGGTGCGGGAGCTCCTACAATGAGCAGTTCTTC.

The V and J genes are TRBV7-9 and TRBJ1-4; no clear D. V dropped 1 base and J dropped 6 bases, with 12 bases sitting between them. The germline gives CDR1 SEHNR, CDR2 FQNEAQ (reference sequence). The CDR3 sequence is 15 residues long. Here the CDR3 reads CASSLDLGIDEKLFF. Written as DNA, the CDR3 is TGTGCCAGCAGCTTAGATCTGGGGATTGATGAAAAACTGTTTTTT.

Comment on this clonotype: This sequence may be a read error, since a much larger clone differs from it by one base. The V gene is TRBV6-1, the J gene TRBJ1-6, with no clear D. Germline V gives CDR1 MNHNS, CDR2 SASEGT. The CDR3 is made up of 16 amino acids. In nucleotides, the CDR3 is TGTGCCAGCAGTGAATGGGAGAGCTCCTATAATTCACCCCTCAACTTT. This encodes CASSEWESSYNSPLNF.

This rearrangement joins TRBV7-6 to TRBJ2-2, with TRBD2 as a possible D gene (5 bases). This CDR3 has 15 residues. V shed 3 bases and J shed 7 bases, with 15 bases lying between them. Germline CDR1 and CDR2: SGHVS and FNYEAQ. CDR3 nucleotides: TGTGCCAGCAGCTTGATTGTGGACGGGGACGGGGAGCTGTTTTTT. Its translation is CASSLIVDGDGELFF.

Relative to its sample, this clonotype is medium-sized (0.01 to 0.1%). V is TRBV7-8 and J is TRBJ2-7, with TRBD1 matching 8 bases. Germline V gene data show CDR1 as SGHVS and CDR2 as FQNEAQ. The CDR3 length is 13 residues. Trimming at V came to 5 bases and at J to 2 bases, leaving 2 bases not matched to a gene. CDR3 coding DNA: TGTGCCAGCAGCGTGGGACAGGCCTACGAGCAGTACTTC. Encoded protein: CASSVGQAYEQYF.

As regards this clonotype: This may be a read error, as it is one base from a much larger clone. This rearrangement joins TRBV12-3 or TRBV12-4 to TRBJ1-1; D gene uncertain. This CDR3 is 12 amino acids long. V was clipped by 7 bases and J by 8 bases, with 14 bases between them. The CDR3 nucleotides read TGTGCCAGCACAGCATGGGCATCGGAAGCTTTCTTT. This sequence encodes CASTAWASEAFF.

The genes are TRBV4-3 and TRBJ1-1, with 9 positions matching TRBD1. Trimming took 5 bases from V and 6 from J; bases not matched to a gene: 16. The germline V gene has CDR1 LGHNA and CDR2 YSLEER. CDR3 size: 17 residues. The CDR3 sequence: CASSEAPGTGIYAEAFF. The CDR3 bases are TGCGCCAGCAGCGAAGCTCCCGGGACAGGGATATACGCTGAAGCTTTCTTT.

This clonotype is categorized as medium-sized. The chain recombines TRBV6-5 with TRBJ2-2, with D hard to call. The CDR3 totals 12 residues. V lost 6 bases and J 1 base, leaving 3 bases between the germline ends. CDR1 and CDR2 from the germline V gene are MNHEY and SVGAGI. DNA of the CDR3: TGTGCCAGCAGGGAGAACACCGGGGAGCTGTTTTTT. Protein: CASRENTGELFF.

The rearrangement joins TRBV19 to TRBJ1-5; weak D call: TRBD1 (6 bases). The germline V gene has CDR1 LNHDA and CDR2 SQIVND (reference sequence). Trimming took off 3 bases at V and 0 bases at J, with 9 bases between the two ends. The CDR3 contains 15 residues. The DNA for the CDR3 is TGTGCCAGTAGTATCACAGGGTCTAGCAATCAGCCCCAGCATTTT. Its translation is CASSITGSSNQPQHF.

This clonotype turned up a few times. V is TRBV25-1 and J is TRBJ2-5; the match to TRBD1 covers 11 bases. Germline V gene sequence: CDR1 MGHDK, CDR2 SYGVNS. This CDR3 spans 16 amino acids. J lost 2 bases, V lost 3 bases, and 5 bases had no gene match. This chain's CDR3 is CASSEGTGGIQETQYF. CDR3 sequence (DNA): TGTGCCAGCAGTGAGGGGACAGGGGGAATTCAAGAGACCCAGTACTTC.

There are many counts of this clonotype. The chain recombines TRBV12-3 or TRBV12-4 with TRBJ2-5, with D tentatively TRBD1 or TRBD2 (5 bases each). This CDR3 contains 14 residues. V dropped 5 bases and J dropped 1 base, with 11 bases sitting between them. The DNA for the CDR3 is TGTGCCAGCAGTACTGGGACGGTCCAAGAGACCCAGTACTTC. Protein product: CASSTGTVQETQYF.

V gene TRBV12-3 or TRBV12-4 combines with J gene TRBJ2-3, with 8 bases identical to TRBD1. J lost 6 bases, V lost 6 bases, and 17 bases had no gene match. The CDR3 length is 17 residues. Here the CDR3 DNA reads TGTGCCAGCAGCTCGGACAGGGACACCCCTAGCCCTGATACGCAGTATTTT. Translated: CASSSDRDTPSPDTQYF.

This clonotype is termed medium-sized. The V gene is TRBV6-5, the J gene TRBJ1-1; TRBD1 aligns across 10 bases. CDR1 is MNHEY and CDR2 is SVGAGI in the germline V gene. CDR3 size: 15 residues. The V segment lost 2 bases and the J segment 7 bases; nucleotides outside the gene matches: 7. CDR3 bases: TGTGCCAGCAGTTACACAGGGACAGGGGTCCATGAAGCTTTCTTT. Translating it yields CASSYTGTGVHEAFF.

This chain's CDR3 is CASSQDALAGVQETQYF. In nucleotides, the CDR3 is TGTGCCAGCAGCCAAGATGCGCTAGCGGGCGTTCAAGAGACCCAGTACTTC. The chain employs TRBV4-2 and TRBJ2-5; TRBD2 aligns across 8 bases. This CDR3 spans 17 amino acids. The V segment lost 0 bases and the J segment 2 bases; nucleotides outside the gene matches: 8. Per the germline V gene, CDR1 is LGHNA and CDR2 is YNFKEQ.

This clonotype is deemed hyperexpanded (1% or more). V usage is TRBV12-3 or TRBV12-4 and J usage is TRBJ2-7; 15 bases are shared with TRBD2. Unmatched junction bases numbered 11, after V lost 5 bases and J lost 6 bases. CDR3 length: 17 amino acids. Here the CDR3 DNA reads TGTGCCAGCAGTCCCGGACTAGCGGGGGGGTTATCCCCCGAGCAGTACTTC. Protein: CASSPGLAGGLSPEQYF.

In this sample, this clonotype is medium-sized (0.01 to 0.1%). V and J are TRBV5-1 and TRBJ1-6; D ambiguous. There are 15 residues in the CDR3. V shed 0 bases and J shed 10 bases, with 14 bases lying between them. CDR1 SGHRS and CDR2 YFSETQ come from the germline V gene. DNA of the CDR3: TGCGCCAGCAGCTTGGTTGGTGGCCGTCCCTCACCCCTCCACTTT. Translation: CASSLVGGRPSPLHF.

The J gene is TRBJ1-5, the V gene TRBV6-6; D call uncertain. V was trimmed by 8 bases and J by 5 bases, leaving 16 bases between them. CDR1 and CDR2 (germline): MNHNY, SVGAGI (reference sequence). The CDR3 runs to 14 residues. CDR3 protein: CASVRLGSDQPQHF. DNA for the CDR3: TGTGCCAGCGTTAGACTCGGGTCGGATCAGCCCCAGCATTTT.

This chain connects TRBV12-3 or TRBV12-4 to TRBJ1-5; D gene ambiguous. This CDR3 has 15 amino acids. The germline V and J ends were trimmed by 3 bases and 3 bases, with 12 bases remaining between them. The CDR3 sequence: CASSLDGNINQPQHF. The CDR3 DNA is TGTGCCAGCAGTTTGGACGGAAACATCAATCAGCCCCAGCATTTT.

By share of the sample, this clonotype is medium-sized. V usage is TRBV5-1 and J usage is TRBJ1-1, with D possibly TRBD1 on 6 matching bases. Per germline, CDR1 SGHRS and CDR2 YFSETQ. This CDR3 is built from 13 residues. For the CDR3, the DNA is TGCGCTTCGGGTAGGGGGGCGAACACTGAAGCTTTCTTT. Its protein is CASGRGANTEAFF.